A single sample gave rise to the 24 T cell receptor beta chains below, sequenced in a study of T-cell memory formation after mild COVID-19. TCRdb independently ran MiXCR on the 5' RACE reads; one entry per CDR3 protein. The sample includes about 240,000 distinct CDR3 sequences, 8% to 9.5% of them seen just once. What was sequenced was PBMCs or a T cell subset sorted from them (not recorded which). The receptors stem from a man between 18 and 35 years old who had mild COVID-19 (a few samples of this study predate the infection). Cell type and time point are not known.

Ten or more counts support this clonotype. The CDR3 is CASSLGRGRGSEQYV. The CDR3 DNA reads TGTGCCAGCAGCTTAGGCAGGGGGCGCGGGAGCGAGCAGTACGTC. This chain uses TRBV7-8 with TRBJ2-7; D is possibly TRBD1 (8 bases). This CDR3 region has 15 residues. The germline V gene encodes CDR1 SGHVS and CDR2 FQNEAQ. Trimming stripped 1 base from V and 6 bases from J, with 16 bases between.

There are a few counts of this clonotype. The V call is TRBV12-3 or TRBV12-4, the J call TRBJ2-2; D could derive from TRBD1 or TRBD2 (5 bases each). This CDR3 has 14 residues. Trimming removed 6 bases at V and 4 bases at J, with 12 bases between. CDR3 residues: CASRPPGRTGELFF. CDR3 DNA: TGTGCCAGCAGGCCCCCGGGGCGCACCGGGGAGCTGTTTTTT.

This clonotype was detected only a few times. The rearrangement uses TRBV4-3 and TRBJ1-5; tentatively, D is TRBD1 (6 bases). The germline V gene has CDR1 LGHNA and CDR2 YSLEER. CDR3 length: 19 residues. Trimming stripped 1 base from V and 0 bases from J, with 19 bases between. In DNA form, the CDR3 reads TGCGCCAGCAGCCAAGGGGGGGACACAGGACGGTATAGCAATCAGCCCCAGCATTTT. Protein product: CASSQGGDTGRYSNQPQHF.

The rearrangement joins TRBV7-6 to TRBJ2-7; TRBD1 might be the D (6 bases). V was cut by 5 bases and J by 5 bases, with 13 bases left in between. CDR1 is SGHVS and CDR2 is FNYEAQ in the germline V gene. This CDR3 contains 13 residues. Written as DNA, the CDR3 is TGTGCCAGCAGCGAAGCCAGGGGAGACGAGCAGTACTTC. Amino acids: CASSEARGDEQYF.

The chain joins TRBV14 to TRBJ1-1; D gene unclear. This CDR3 contains 13 residues. Trimming pared 4 bases from V and 3 bases from J, leaving 9 bases between. The germline gives CDR1 SGHDN, CDR2 FVKESK. Written as DNA, the CDR3 is TGTGCCAGCAGCCGGCACAGAGACACTGAAGCTTTCTTT. Protein sequence: CASSRHRDTEAFF.

This clonotype was counted a few times. The CDR3 spells CASSYSIGASPYEQYF. Here the CDR3 DNA reads TGTGCCAGCAGTTACTCGATAGGGGCCTCACCCTACGAGCAGTACTTC. This chain joins TRBV6-5 and TRBJ2-7; D is possibly TRBD1 (5 bases). This CDR3 is 16 amino acids long. V lost 0 bases and J lost 2, with 14 bases in between. The germline V gene encodes CDR1 MNHEY and CDR2 SVGAGI.

This clonotype appeared many times. The V gene is TRBV5-4, the J gene TRBJ2-3; 12 bases are shared with TRBD2. This CDR3 comprises 15 residues. The V gene's germline CDR1 is SGHNT and CDR2 YYREEE (reference sequence). The J segment lost 6 bases and the V segment lost 4 bases, leaving 6 bases of the junction unmatched. The CDR3 nucleotides read TGTGCCAGCAGCAGACGGACTAGCGGGGAGGATACGCAGTATTTT. Amino acids: CASSRRTSGEDTQYF.

The chain has TRBV7-2 and TRBJ1-6; 9 nucleotides agree with TRBD1. The junction had 8 bases not matched to a gene; V was cut back by 5 bases and J by 9 bases. Germline V gives CDR1 SGHTA, CDR2 FQGNSA. This CDR3 spans 15 amino acids. The chain's CDR3 is CASSGRTGESSPLHF. In nucleotides, the CDR3 is TGTGCCAGCAGCGGAAGGACAGGGGAAAGTTCACCCCTCCACTTT. Using reference TRBV7-2 and TRBJ1-6 for the parts outside the CDR3, the full variable domain is GAGVSQSPSNKVTEKGKDVELRCDPISGHTALYWYRQSLGQGLEFLIYFQGNSAPDKSGLPSDRFSAERTGGSVSTLTIQRTQQEDSAVYLCASSGRTGESSPLHFGNGTRLTVT.

V gene TRBV4-2 combines with J gene TRBJ2-2, with D perhaps matching TRBD1 (6 bases). V lost 0 bases, J lost 5 bases, and 16 bases lay in between. The CDR3 contains 17 residues. The V gene's germline CDR1 is LGHNA and CDR2 YNFKEQ. CDR3 nucleotide sequence: TGTGCCAGCAGCCAAGAGGGGGACAAACGAACAACCGGGGAGCTGTTTTTT. Translated, it gives CASSQEGDKRTTGELFF.

This clonotype was picked up a small number of times. The chain uses TRBV12-3 or TRBV12-4 and TRBJ1-5, with D possibly matching TRBD1 (6 bases). V was clipped by 1 base and J by 7 bases, with 11 bases between them. The CDR3 runs to 14 residues. The CDR3 spells CASSLGTVSQPQHF. The DNA for the CDR3 is TGTGCCAGCAGTTTAGGGACAGTCAGCCAGCCCCAGCATTTT.

The J gene is TRBJ2-1, the V gene TRBV12-5; D is unclear. CDR3 length equals 15 residues. V gave up 1 base and J gave up 7 bases, with 14 bases separating them. Germline lookup yields CDR1 LGHNT and CDR2 FRNRAP. CDR3 amino acids: CASGLGSLLSNEQFF. The DNA of the CDR3 is TGTGCTAGTGGTTTGGGCAGCCTTCTCTCAAATGAGCAGTTCTTC.

This clonotype was counted only a few times. This rearrangement joins TRBV7-2 to TRBJ2-1; D remains unclear. The CDR3 extends over 14 amino acids. Germline CDR1 SGHTA, CDR2 FQGNSA. Trimming removed 3 bases at V and 5 bases at J, with 11 bases between. The CDR3 coding sequence is TGTGCCAGCAGCTTGGTAACCGCAGACAATGAGCAGTTCTTC. This translates into CASSLVTADNEQFF.

This clonotype was observed a few times. The chain carries TRBV20-1 and TRBJ2-7; D is possibly TRBD2 (6 bases). Germline assignment: CDR1 DFQATT and CDR2 SNEGSKA (reference sequence). The V gene lost 6 bases and the J gene lost 3 bases, with 15 bases spanning the gap. The CDR3 contains 13 residues. This CDR3 reads CSAGPGTFYEQYF. CDR3 bases: TGCAGTGCGGGCCCCGGGACTTTCTACGAGCAGTACTTC.

The sample holds a few counts of this clonotype. This chain uses TRBV23-1 with TRBJ2-5; D not certain. TRBV23-1 is an open reading frame, and its role is uncertain. The length of the CDR3 is 13 residues. Trimming pared 4 bases from V and 3 bases from J, leaving 9 bases between. CDR3 nucleotide sequence: TGCGCCAGCAGTCGAGACCGGGAAGAGACCCAGTACTTC. Translating it yields CASSRDREETQYF.

The V gene is TRBV3-1, the J gene TRBJ1-3, with no clear D. CDR3 length equals 17 residues. Looked up from germline, CDR1 is LGHDT and CDR2 is YNNKEL (reference sequence). V shed 4 bases and J shed 0 bases, with 16 bases lying between them. This CDR3 reads CASSLIPGSYSGNTIYF. The CDR3 DNA sequence: TGTGCCAGCAGCCTTATTCCGGGCTCCTACTCTGGAAACACCATATATTTT.

Turning to this clonotype: A much larger clone differs from this one at a single base, so this may be a read error. This chain connects TRBV2 to TRBJ2-2; 8 nucleotides agree with TRBD1. The CDR3 is made up of 15 amino acids. Germline trimming cut 6 bases from V and 4 bases from J; bases unmatched to any gene: 7. Germline values: CDR1 SNHLY, CDR2 FYNNEI. The CDR3 bases are TGTGCCAGCAGCAAAGTGGGACAGGCCACCGGGGAGCTGTTTTTT. Residues: CASSKVGQATGELFF. Full variable domain (missing parts from reference TRBV2 and TRBJ2-2): EPEVTQTPSHQVTQMGQEVILRCVPISNHLYFYWYRQILGQKVEFLVSFYNNEISEKSEIFDDQFSVERPDGSNFTLKIRSTKLEDSAMYFCASSKVGQATGELFFGEGSRLTVL.

This rearrangement joins TRBV18 to TRBJ1-2, with D possibly TRBD1 on 6 matching bases. This CDR3 spans 12 amino acids. The germline V and J ends were trimmed by 3 bases and 4 bases, with 6 bases remaining between them. Germline CDR1 and CDR2: KGHSH and LQKENI. The CDR3 loop reads CASSPDSYGYTF. The CDR3 nucleotides are TGTGCCAGCTCACCGGACAGCTATGGCTACACCTTC.

In its sample, this clonotype was seen a few times. The rearrangement uses TRBV4-3 and TRBJ2-3; D is ambiguous. This CDR3 has 14 amino acids. Trimming stripped 0 bases from V and 4 bases from J, with 8 bases between. CDR1 LGHNA and CDR2 YSLEER come from the germline V gene. The chain's CDR3 is CASSQDRRPDTQYF. The CDR3 nucleotides are TGCGCCAGCAGCCAAGATCGAAGACCAGATACGCAGTATTTT.

The chain couples TRBV5-1 to TRBJ1-2; TRBD1 matches at 9 bases. The CDR3 runs 15 residues. Germline CDR1 SGHRS, CDR2 YFSETQ. The J segment lost 4 bases and the V segment lost 5 bases, leaving 9 bases of the junction unmatched. CDR3 nucleotides: TGCGCCAGCAGGACGACCGGGACAGGGCCCTATGGCTACACCTTC. It yields the protein CASRTTGTGPYGYTF.

In the case of this clonotype: Sequence at one end of the junction differs from germline and may be a read error. The chain uses TRBV11-2 and TRBJ2-3, with 8 bases fitting TRBD2. CDR1 is SGHAT, CDR2 FQNNGV, per germline. The length of the CDR3 is 15 residues. The CDR3, as DNA: TGTGCCAGCAGCCCCCAGCTAGCGGGCACAAATACGCAGTATTTT. This gives the protein CASSPQLAGTNTQYF.

The V call is TRBV20-1, the J call TRBJ2-1, with TRBD2 identical over 8 bases. The CDR3 contains 13 residues. J was trimmed by 7 bases and V by 6 bases; bases with no gene match: 8. Germline lookup yields CDR1 DFQATT and CDR2 SNEGSKA (reference sequence). CDR3 sequence (DNA): TGCAGTGCAAGACAGGTAGCGGGGAATGAGCAGTTCTTC. It specifies CSARQVAGNEQFF.

This clonotype has a handful of counts. V usage is TRBV20-1 and J usage is TRBJ2-7; TRBD2 aligns across 9 bases. This CDR3 region has 13 residues. Unmatched junction bases numbered 9, after V lost 3 bases and J lost 9 bases. Germline V gene lookup returns CDR1 DFQATT and CDR2 SNEGSKA (reference sequence). The CDR3 bases are TGCAGTGCTAGGATTCCGGGACTAGCAGGGCAGTACGTC. Encoded protein: CSARIPGLAGQYV.

In this sample, this clonotype turned up many times. This rearrangement joins TRBV19 to TRBJ1-2; TRBD1 agrees at 10 bases. This CDR3 contains 16 residues. Losses at the gene ends were 6 bases for V and 4 bases for J; bases not matched to a gene: 11. Germline V CDR1 and CDR2: LNHDA, SQIVND (reference sequence). The CDR3 here is CASSRQGAIGSYGYTF. Here the CDR3 DNA reads TGTGCCAGTAGCCGACAGGGGGCAATTGGAAGCTATGGCTACACCTTC.

This clonotype was recorded many times. The CDR3 sequence: CAINRGGSSYNEQFF. CDR3 sequence (DNA): TGTGCCATCAACCGAGGGGGGAGCTCCTACAATGAGCAGTTCTTC. This chain joins TRBV10-3 and TRBJ2-1; D tentatively reads TRBD1 or TRBD2 (6 bases each). The CDR3 is 15 residues long. The ends were cut back, 7 bases at V and 0 bases at J, with 13 bases in the middle. Germline-derived CDR1 and CDR2 are ENHRY and SYGVKD.